The 18 T cell receptor beta chains in this list originate from one sample, sequenced in a study of blood T cell repertoires in COVID-19 (dated by TCRdb to 2018 to 2021). Library generation was performed with the immunoSEQ multiplex PCR assay. TCRdb limited this immuneACCESS table to in-frame rearrangements with V and J called. A share of clones is missing; checked studies link under half to unresolved V genes, and the rest is unexplained. The table for this sample lists 90,000 to 120,000 clones; 80% to 90% of them were counted only once. The ten largest make up approximately 2.4% of the sample. The sequenced sample was PBMCs or T cells enriched from blood (not recorded which). The receptors derive from a woman in her forties or fifties who had recovered from COVID-19.

The V gene is TRBV19, the J gene TRBJ1-5; possibly TRBD1 for D (5 bases). The CDR3 spans 16 residues. From germline, CDR1 is LNHDA and CDR2 SQIVND (reference sequence). V shed 4 bases and J shed 0 bases, with 13 bases lying between them. This CDR3 reads CASSTLQGNSNQPQHF. The CDR3 DNA is TGTGCCAGTAGTACTCTTCAGGGTAATAGCAATCAGCCCCAGCATTTT. Full variable domain (outside the CDR3, taken from reference TRBV19 and TRBJ1-5): DGGITQSPKYLFRKEGQNVTLSCEQNLNHDAMYWYRQDPGQGLRLIYYSQIVNDFQKGDIAEGYSVSREKKESFPLTVTSAQKNPTAFYLCASSTLQGNSNQPQHFGDGTRLSIL.

V gene TRBV4-2 combines with J gene TRBJ1-5, with D unresolved. Germline loops: CDR1 LGHNA, CDR2 YNFKEQ. The CDR3 contains 14 residues. V dropped 1 base and J dropped 3 bases, with 7 bases sitting between them. CDR3 loop: CASSQGQFNQPQHF. CDR3 DNA: TGTGCCAGCAGCCAAGGCCAGTTCAATCAGCCCCAGCATTTT.

This clone appeared a single time. This sequence joins TRBV7-2 and TRBJ1-6, with D hard to call. CDR3 size: 15 residues. Germline V gene sequence: CDR1 SGHTA, CDR2 FQGNSA. V was pared by 1 base and J by 5 bases, with 9 bases between. CDR3 region: CASSLGAVNNSPLHF. The CDR3 DNA sequence: TGTGCCAGCAGCTTAGGGGCAGTAAATAATTCACCCCTCCACTTT.

The gene calls are TRBV5-1 and TRBJ2-7; possibly TRBD1 for D (7 bases). Trimming shortened V by 4 bases and J by 0 bases, and 14 bases separated the two germline ends. CDR1 SGHRS and CDR2 YFSETQ come from the germline V gene. CDR3 length equals 15 residues. CDR3 loop: CASSLQGGSSYEQYF. Written as DNA, the CDR3 is TGCGCCAGCAGCCTCCAGGGGGGTAGCTCCTACGAGCAGTACTTC. Filled out from reference TRBV5-1 and TRBJ2-7, the complete variable domain reads KAGVTQTPRYLIKTRGQQVTLSCSPISGHRSVSWYQQTPGQGLQFLFEYFSETQRNKGNFPGRFSGRQFSNSRSEMNVSTLELGDSALYLCASSLQGGSSYEQYFGPGTRLTVT.

CDR3 sequence: CAVEEGGVGGYEQYF. The CDR3 DNA sequence: TGTGCAGTCGAAGAGGGCGGTGTAGGGGGCTACGAGCAGTACTTC. The gene calls are TRBV2 and TRBJ2-7, with D possibly matching TRBD1 (6 bases). Germline V lookup: CDR1 SNHLY, CDR2 FYNNEI. The CDR3 contains 15 residues. Combining the CDR3 with reference TRBV2 and TRBJ2-7 gives the whole variable domain EPEVTQTPSHQVTQMGQEVILRCVPISNHLYFYWYRQILGQKVEFLVSFYNNEISEKSEIFDDQFSVERPDGSNFTLKIRSTKLEDSAMYFCAVEEGGVGGYEQYFGPGTRLTVT.

This chain links TRBV18 with TRBJ2-5; the D gene is possibly TRBD2 (6 bases). Trimming stripped 4 bases from V and 1 base from J, with 13 bases between. Germline V CDR1 and CDR2: KGHSH, LQKENI. The CDR3 has 15 residues. CDR3 in amino acids: CASSRTGGSQETQYF. As DNA, the CDR3 is TGTGCCAGCTCACGCACCGGAGGGAGCCAAGAGACCCAGTACTTC.

The chain links TRBV7-3 to TRBJ1-3; TRBD1 matches 8 bases. Germline CDR1 and CDR2: SGHTA and FQGTGA. This CDR3 contains 15 residues. V lost 5 bases, J lost 2 bases, and 5 bases stayed unmatched. The CDR3 region is CASSPDRVPGNTIYF. In nucleotides, the CDR3 is TGTGCCAGCAGCCCGGACAGGGTCCCTGGAAACACCATATATTTT.

A single count supports this clone. This rearrangement joins TRBV5-1 to TRBJ2-2; weak D call: TRBD2 (5 bases). The CDR3 runs 16 residues. Germline assignment: CDR1 SGHRS and CDR2 YFSETQ. Deletions cut 1 base from V and 1 base from J, with 11 bases between. The CDR3 region is CASSLYGNGNTGELFF. CDR3 DNA sequence: TGCGCCAGCAGCTTGTACGGGAACGGGAACACCGGGGAGCTGTTTTTT.

The rearrangement links TRBV28 to TRBJ2-5; no firm D call. The ends were cut back, 4 bases at V and 4 bases at J, with 7 bases in the middle. The CDR3 has 12 residues. Germline CDR1 is MDHEN and CDR2 is SYDVKM. CDR3 sequence: CASSSVGETQYF. The DNA for the CDR3 is TGTGCCAGCAGTTCGGTTGGAGAGACCCAGTACTTC.

V gene TRBV5-1 combines with J gene TRBJ1-6; D remains ambiguous. CDR1 and CDR2 (germline): SGHRS, YFSETQ. Trimming removed 1 base at V and 10 bases at J, with 18 bases between. CDR3 size: 16 residues. The CDR3: CASSLTGGGGYSPLHF. As DNA, the CDR3 is TGCGCCAGCAGCTTGACCGGAGGAGGAGGATACTCACCCCTCCACTTT.

This chain joins TRBV20-1 and TRBJ2-1; D not certain. The CDR3 is 11 residues long. The V gene's germline CDR1 is DFQATT and CDR2 SNEGSKA (reference sequence). The V end was cut by 6 bases, the J end by 4 bases, with 7 bases between. The chain's CDR3 is CSAGVYNEQFF. CDR3 DNA sequence: TGCAGTGCCGGAGTATACAATGAGCAGTTCTTC.

The rearrangement joins TRBV30 to TRBJ1-2; TRBD1 matches 7 bases. Trimming removed 7 bases from V and 4 bases from J; junction bases left unmatched: 6. The CDR3 contains 12 residues. Germline V gives CDR1 GTSNPN, CDR2 SVGIG (reference sequence). The CDR3 nucleotides are TGTGCCTCCGACAGGGTAGCCTATGGCTACACCTTC. It specifies CASDRVAYGYTF. Full variable domain (rest looked up from reference TRBV30 and TRBJ1-2): SQTIHQWPATLVQPVGSPLSLECTVEGTSNPNLYWYRQAAGRGLQLLFYSVGIGQISSEVPQNLSASRPQDRQFILSSKKLLLSDSGFYLCASDRVAYGYTFGSGTRLTVV.

This chain joins TRBV7-9 and TRBJ2-7; D is perhaps TRBD1 (5 bases). Germline V lookup: CDR1 SEHNR, CDR2 FQNEAQ (reference sequence). The CDR3 is 14 residues long. The V end was cut by 1 base, the J end by 3 bases, with 10 bases between. CDR3 amino acids: CASSLDGQGYEQYF. The CDR3 DNA reads as TGTGCCAGCAGCTTAGATGGGCAGGGCTACGAGCAGTACTTC. The full variable domain, completed using reference TRBV7-9 and TRBJ2-7, is DTGVSQNPRHKITKRGQNVTFRCDPISEHNRLYWYRQTLGQGPEFLTYFQNEAQLEKSRLLSDRFSAERPKGSFSTLEIQRTEQGDSAMYLCASSLDGQGYEQYFGPGTRLTVT.

The gene calls are TRBV19 and TRBJ2-7, with 7 bases matching TRBD2. Germline V gene lookup returns CDR1 LNHDA and CDR2 SQIVND (reference sequence). V lost 6 bases and J lost 1; bases outside the gene matches: 9. The CDR3 sequence is 15 residues long. The CDR3 here is CASSRAGESSYEQYF. The DNA for the CDR3 is TGTGCCAGTAGCCGGGCGGGGGAGTCGTCCTACGAGCAGTACTTC.

Notes on this clone: Within the sample, other DNA sequences also encode this same CDR3. The chain is built from TRBV18 and TRBJ1-6; D uncertain. Trimming took 3 bases from V and 0 from J, leaving 9 bases between them. This CDR3 is built from 16 residues. Germline V CDR1 and CDR2: KGHSH, LQKENI. DNA of the CDR3: TGTGCCAGCTCACCCCTACAGAGCTCCTATAATTCACCCCTCCACTTT. It encodes CASSPLQSSYNSPLHF.

In its sample, this clone was seen a few times. The gene calls are TRBV2 and TRBJ2-3, with TRBD2 identical over 14 bases. Germline V gene data show CDR1 as SNHLY and CDR2 as FYNNEI. After removal of 6 bases from V and 6 bases from J, the junction contained 8 bases not matched to a gene. The CDR3 is 16 residues long. CDR3 sequence reads: CASSDRLAGGPDTQYF. CDR3 coding DNA: TGTGCCAGCAGCGACCGACTAGCGGGGGGGCCCGATACGCAGTATTTT.

The chain couples TRBV5-5 to TRBJ2-7; TRBD2 is a possible D gene (6 bases). The V end was cut by 4 bases, the J end by 3 bases, with 8 bases between. Germline CDR1 SGHKS, CDR2 YYEKEE (reference sequence). There are 12 residues in the CDR3. Here the CDR3 reads CASSTGVYEQYF. The DNA for the CDR3 is TGTGCCAGCAGCACGGGGGTCTACGAGCAGTACTTC.

The chain links TRBV29-1 to TRBJ1-5; D not certain. Trimming cost V 5 bases and J 8 bases, with 13 bases left between them. Germline V gives CDR1 SQVTM, CDR2 ANQGSEA. The CDR3 runs to 12 residues. CDR3 amino acids: CSVKGEGEPQHF. The CDR3 bases are TGCAGCGTTAAGGGAGAGGGTGAGCCCCAGCATTTT.